This T cell receptor (beta chain) was sequenced for a study of identical twins listed by TCRdb under 2016. Turning to the overall study: TCR alpha and beta repertoires from monozygotic twins, unrelated adults of various ages and cord blood were deep-sequenced to test whether fetal clonotypes persist. Replicate twin experiments were performed at different times using different library preparation protocols to rule out contamination. Overall study outcomes, separate from this receptor: Because the same donors could not be followed over many years, the conclusions depended on cross-sectional statistical analysis. Fewer insertions were carried by abundant cord blood beta clonotypes, a similar but weaker trend appeared in young adult naive repertoires, and no such trend appeared in memory repertoires. Compared with coincidental sharing between unrelated individuals, out-of-frame TCR alpha sequences shared between twins showed an excess of sequences with low generation probability. A weaker excess of twin sharing was found in beta out-of-frame sequences because the signal-to-noise ratio was lowered by fewer shared sequences. Invariant T cells such as MAIT and iNKT could partly confound zero-insertion analyses, though diverse VJ usage argued against this for most clonotypes. Recombination models systematically underestimated out-of-frame TCR alpha sharing in monozygotic twins but agreed with sharing between unrelated individuals.

Every donor was a healthy Caucasian. Three pairs of female monozygotic twins, all aged about 18 to 29 years, were included in the twin cohort. CD4+ and CD8+ T cell populations were isolated with positive isolation kits from Invitrogen. Taken from cysteine to phenylalanine, the CDR3 has 14 residues. Just CDR3 DNA is preserved here, 42 bases in frame from base 1. Trimming removed 5 bases from V and 4 bases from J; the gene matches leave 3 bases unexplained. The germline V gene (reference sequence) yields SEHNR for CDR1 and FQNEAQ for CDR2. To note about this clonotype: Its specific antigen is unknown. Base qualities are not recorded, but no much larger clone differs from it by a single base.

Library construction relied on 5' RACE. The instrument was an Illumina HiSeq 2000. Template switching added a universal primer binding site, and the final cDNA carried a unique molecular identifier that allowed TCR cDNA molecules to be counted accurately. Specific primers in the conserved constant-segment region were used to synthesize first-strand cDNA for TCR alpha and beta chains. Each cDNA library was double barcoded, with a SMART-Mk sample barcode plus Illumina barcodes, to control for contamination. Two successive PCR steps introduced TruSeq adapter sequences along with Illumina sample barcodes. The Illumina HiSeq platform was used with custom primers to sequence TCR alpha and beta cDNA libraries. On the study's bioinformatics: MiGEC processed the raw reads to extract unique molecular identifiers, while MiXCR was used to determine the CDR3 positions. Recombination models were inferred per individual with the repgenHMM and IGoR tools using an EM algorithm. Shared clonotypes were analyzed with the tcR package in R, and sharing was normalized by the product of cloneset sizes. To study raw recombination free of thymic and clonal selection effects, out-of-frame nonproductive sequences were analyzed. TCRdb redid the processing of the public reads, applying fastp at Q25 and MiXCR, and retained in-frame beta chains. Entries are consolidated by CDR3 protein sequence, retaining the most common genes and DNA. The V and J calls were not made by the authors but by TCRdb's processing. Here the sample has under 250,000 distinct CDR3 sequences; 6% to 8% occur a single time. The top ten hold under 6.5% of the sample.

These same records also appear under a second study, on yellow fever vaccine responses in identical twins. The second study's authors report: According to the authors, the vaccine-induced T cell response in identical twins seemed to be partly convergent and partly specific to each individual. Focusing on identical twins, the study followed the T cell clones that responded to the vaccine, and did so with precision.

The sequencing sample was made of CD8+ T cells sorted from blood. This TCR came from a woman under 30 in good health. The rearrangement joined TRBV7-9 to TRBJ2-5; 11 bases in the junction line up with TRBD1. CDR3 reads: CASSQDRGRETQYF. The bases read TGTGCCAGCAGCCAGGACAGGGGGCGAGAGACCCAGTACTTC.